The source of this T cell receptor beta chain is a study of blood T cell repertoires in COVID-19. The overall study: Samples of COVID-19 (acute and convalescent) were obtained from the United States, Italy and Spain. The cDNA or gDNA used as material had been derived from T cells, B-cell-depleted T cells, or PBMCs.

In the original workflow: Amplification from reference gene primers served as the basis for estimated nucleated cell counts. Assay: immunoSEQ multiplex PCR; the TCRdb copy retains only in-frame clones and omits some. The D gene and trimming were derived from the DNA, and the V and J assignments and clone size from that table. The sample includes fewer than 500,000 clones, 70% to 90% of them seen just once. The source of this sequence is a woman between 18 and 29 years old with acute COVID-19. The specimen was PBMCs or T cells enriched from blood (not recorded which).

CDR3 DNA sequence: TGTGCCAGCAGCTCCCCAAGAGTGCCAGATACGCAGTATTTT. Translation gives CASSSPRVPDTQYF. The chain is built from TRBV7-9 and TRBJ2-3; D unresolved. The CDR3 is 14 amino acids. The germline V and J ends were trimmed by 4 bases and 4 bases, with 12 bases remaining between them. Germline loops: CDR1 SEHNR, CDR2 FQNEAQ (reference sequence).